This T cell receptor (beta chain) was sequenced for a study of T cell responses to AZD1222 COVID-19 vaccine. This clone has only a few counts. Measured with immunoSEQ multiplex PCR; TCRdb has only the in-frame clones, and not every one. The sample has roughly 170,000 clones, approximately 86% seen once. The V and J ends lost 9 bases and 0 bases respectively, with 12 bases between them. Germline V gene data show CDR1 as LNHDA and CDR2 as SQIVND (reference sequence). This CDR3 region has 14 residues. The source was peripheral blood, collected on day 0 of AZD1222 vaccination. The chain is built from TRBV19 and TRBJ1-3; D uncertain. The TCR sequence derives from an adult in good health. Here the CDR3 reads CASCKASSGNTIYF. DNA of the CDR3: TGTGCCAGCTGTAAGGCATCCTCTGGAAACACCATATATTTT.